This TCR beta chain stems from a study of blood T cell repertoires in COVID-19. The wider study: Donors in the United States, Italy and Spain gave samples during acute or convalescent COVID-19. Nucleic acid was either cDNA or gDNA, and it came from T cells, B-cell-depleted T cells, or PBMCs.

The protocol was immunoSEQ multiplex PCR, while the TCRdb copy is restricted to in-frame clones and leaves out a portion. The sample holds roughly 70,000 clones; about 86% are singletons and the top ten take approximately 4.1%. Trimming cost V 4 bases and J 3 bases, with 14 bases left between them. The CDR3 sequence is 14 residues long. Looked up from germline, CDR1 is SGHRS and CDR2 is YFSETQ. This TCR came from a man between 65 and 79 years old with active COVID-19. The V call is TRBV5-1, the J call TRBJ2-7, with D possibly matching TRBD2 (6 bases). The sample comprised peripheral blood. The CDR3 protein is CASSPQGGIYEQYF. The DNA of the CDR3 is TGCGCCAGCAGCCCTCAGGGAGGTATCTACGAGCAGTACTTC.